A single sample is the source of the 20 T cell receptor beta chains below, sequenced in a study of blood T cell repertoires in COVID-19. Measured with immunoSEQ multiplex PCR; TCRdb has only the in-frame clones, and not every one. The sample lists 65,000 to 80,000 clones; approximately 80% were seen once. What was sequenced was peripheral blood. The receptors derive from a human donor in a cohort sampled during active COVID-19.

The chain carries TRBV25-1 and TRBJ2-3; 7 positions agree with TRBD1. With V trimmed by 4 bases and J by 10 bases, 11 bases remained unmatched. The CDR3 runs to 14 residues. Germline V gene data show CDR1 as MGHDK and CDR2 as SYGVNS. CDR3 residues: CASSARDSLSSQYF. The CDR3, as DNA: TGTGCCAGCAGTGCTCGGGACAGCTTGTCGTCGCAGTATTTT.

This clone has just a few counts. The V call is TRBV2, the J call TRBJ2-7; 11 nucleotides line up with TRBD1. Germline CDR1 reads SNHLY; CDR2 reads FYNNEI. V lost 5 bases, J lost 9 bases, and 6 bases stayed unmatched. This CDR3 has 13 amino acids. DNA of the CDR3: TGTGCCAGCAGTAAGGACAGGGGGCAGGTGCAGTACTTC. It codes for CASSKDRGQVQYF. Full variable domain (outside the CDR3, taken from reference TRBV2 and TRBJ2-7): EPEVTQTPSHQVTQMGQEVILRCVPISNHLYFYWYRQILGQKVEFLVSFYNNEISEKSEIFDDQFSVERPDGSNFTLKIRSTKLEDSAMYFCASSKDRGQVQYFGPGTRLTVT.

This rearrangement joins TRBV25-1 to TRBJ1-4; weak D call: TRBD1 (6 bases). CDR3 length: 14 residues. The V end was cut by 8 bases, the J end by 1 base, with 11 bases between. The germline CDR1 and CDR2 sequences are MGHDK and SYGVNS. As DNA, the CDR3 is TGTGCCAGCGGGGGCGCGGGAACTAATGAAAAACTGTTTTTT. Its protein product is CASGGAGTNEKLFF.

The chain links TRBV2 to TRBJ2-3, with a tentative D call TRBD1 (6 bases). Trimming cost V 6 bases and J 2 bases, with 15 bases left between them. The CDR3 is 15 amino acids. Germline-derived CDR1 and CDR2 are SNHLY and FYNNEI. CDR3 in amino acids: CASSGQMGFTDTQYF. The CDR3 DNA reads as TGTGCCAGCAGCGGACAGATGGGGTTCACAGATACGCAGTATTTT.

The V and J genes are TRBV29-1 and TRBJ2-3; D might be TRBD2 (5 bases). Germline loops: CDR1 SQVTM, CDR2 ANQGSEA. Trimming left V 6 bases short and J 0 bases short, with 13 bases between. CDR3 length: 14 amino acids. The CDR3 DNA sequence: TGCAGCGTGGGAGCTGGGCGGAGCACAGATACGCAGTATTTT. Protein product: CSVGAGRSTDTQYF.

The rearrangement links TRBV5-4 to TRBJ2-3; 10 bases align to TRBD2. This CDR3 has 16 amino acids. CDR1 is SGHNT and CDR2 is YYREEE in the germline V gene (reference sequence). J gave up 0 bases and V 4 bases, and 5 bases lay outside the gene matches. In nucleotides, the CDR3 is TGTGCCAGCAGCATCAAACTAGCGGGGAGCACAGATACGCAGTATTTT. Its protein is CASSIKLAGSTDTQYF.

The rearrangement joins TRBV10-1 to TRBJ2-1; the D gene is possibly TRBD1 (5 bases). Germline V CDR1 and CDR2: WNHNN, SYGVQD (reference sequence). The CDR3 has 16 residues. The V end was cut by 4 bases, the J end by 6 bases, with 19 bases between. In nucleotides, the CDR3 is TGCGCCAGCAGTGCCCCCGGAAGGGGCAACCCCAATGAGCAGTTCTTC. Amino acids: CASSAPGRGNPNEQFF.

This clone has just one count. The CDR3: CASSFGRGDSGANVLTF. In DNA, the CDR3 is TGTGCCAGCAGCTTCGGCAGGGGCGACTCTGGGGCCAACGTCCTGACTTTC. The chain uses TRBV7-9 and TRBJ2-6; perhaps TRBD1 as D (6 bases). The CDR3 loop spans 17 amino acids. The V end was cut by 3 bases, the J end by 0 bases, with 12 bases between. Germline-derived CDR1 and CDR2 are SEHNR and FQNEAQ (reference sequence).

The J gene is TRBJ2-5, the V gene TRBV5-1; no clear D. CDR3 size: 14 residues. Germline loops: CDR1 SGHRS, CDR2 YFSETQ. Trimming took off 3 bases at V and 5 bases at J, with 14 bases between the two ends. The CDR3 loop is CASSSPLAPETQYF. CDR3 coding DNA: TGCGCCAGCAGCTCCCCCTTGGCCCCGGAGACCCAGTACTTC. Complete variable domain (other parts from reference TRBV5-1 and TRBJ2-5): KAGVTQTPRYLIKTRGQQVTLSCSPISGHRSVSWYQQTPGQGLQFLFEYFSETQRNKGNFPGRFSGRQFSNSRSEMNVSTLELGDSALYLCASSSPLAPETQYFGPGTRLLVL.

The V gene is TRBV5-6, the J gene TRBJ2-3; D remains ambiguous. This CDR3 has 14 amino acids. V dropped 0 bases and J dropped 6 bases, with 11 bases sitting between them. The V gene's germline CDR1 is SGHDT and CDR2 YYEEEE. The CDR3 nucleotides are TGTGCCAGCAGCTTGGGTCTCCACTGGGATACGCAGTATTTT. Translating gives CASSLGLHWDTQYF.

J is TRBJ2-7 and V is TRBV6-5; weak D call: TRBD2 (6 bases). This CDR3 is 14 amino acids long. The V end was cut by 5 bases, the J end by 2 bases, with 13 bases between. Germline V CDR1 and CDR2: MNHEY, SVGAGI. The CDR3 nucleotides read TGTGCCAGCAGTCCCCGGAGGGGTACCTACGAGCAGTACTTC. Its protein is CASSPRRGTYEQYF.

The chain is built from TRBV5-1 and TRBJ2-4; 13 bases are a match to TRBD2. The CDR3 is 21 residues long. With 0 bases clipped from V and 1 base from J, the junction kept 13 bases outside the gene matches. Germline assignment: CDR1 SGHRS and CDR2 YFSETQ. The CDR3 nucleotides are TGCGCCAGCAGCTTGGTCCCCACAACTAGCGGGGGGGCCATCGCCAAAAACATTCAGTACTTC. It codes for CASSLVPTTSGGAIAKNIQYF.

This chain uses TRBV7-2 with TRBJ2-3; 7 bases fit TRBD2. From germline, CDR1 is SGHTA and CDR2 FQGNSA. V trimming: 8 bases; J trimming: 6 bases; junction bases outside the gene matches: 17. The CDR3 is 16 residues long. Written as DNA, the CDR3 is TGTGCCAGCTCCCCCGGCCGACCGGGAGGTTCCGATACGCAGTATTTT. Translation: CASSPGRPGGSDTQYF.

The chain couples TRBV6-2 or TRBV6-3 to TRBJ1-2; 7 bases agree with TRBD1. With 7 bases clipped from V and 4 bases from J, the junction kept 9 bases outside the gene matches. The CDR3 spans 14 residues. Germline V gene data show CDR1 as MNHEY and CDR2 as SVGEGT. The CDR3 sequence: CASTPPGQPYGYTF. CDR3 DNA: TGTGCCAGCACCCCTCCGGGACAGCCCTATGGCTACACCTTC.

The rearrangement joins TRBV21-1 to TRBJ1-4; the table assigns TRBD1, which was not confirmed against the DNA. TRBV21-1 is deemed a pseudogene. CDR3 length: 21 residues. The CDR3 sequence is CASSKSRDRTAPVATNEKLFF. CDR3 sequence (DNA): TGTGCCAGCAGCAAAAGCAGGGACAGAACTGCCCCCGTTGCAACTAATGAAAAACTGTTTTTT.

The CDR3 sequence: CASSQGTGRDTEAFF. CDR3 DNA sequence: TGTGCCAGCAGCCAAGGGACAGGACGGGACACTGAAGCTTTCTTT. The chain couples TRBV3-1 (or the pseudogene TRBV3-2) to TRBJ1-1, with TRBD1 matching 7 bases. Trimming took 1 base from V and 3 from J; bases not matched to a gene: 5. Germline lookup yields CDR1 LGHDT and CDR2 YNNKEL (reference sequence). The CDR3 extends over 15 amino acids.

The V call is TRBV20-1, the J call TRBJ2-7; D uncertain. CDR1 and CDR2 from the germline V gene are DFQATT and SNEGSKA (reference sequence). This CDR3 is 13 amino acids long. The V and J ends lost 3 bases and 7 bases respectively, with 16 bases between them. This chain's CDR3 is CSASSPQHGEQYF. CDR3 nucleotides: TGCAGTGCTAGTTCACCCCAACACGGGGAGCAGTACTTC.

The genes are TRBV5-1 and TRBJ1-4; 9 bases are a match to TRBD1. Trimming took 4 bases from V and 2 from J; bases not matched to a gene: 6. This CDR3 is built from 16 residues. Germline V gene lookup returns CDR1 SGHRS and CDR2 YFSETQ. As DNA, the CDR3 is TGCGCCAGCAGCCAGCACGGGACAGGGACTAATGAAAAACTGTTTTTT. This sequence encodes CASSQHGTGTNEKLFF.

This chain connects TRBV9 to TRBJ2-1, with D perhaps TRBD2 (6 bases). Germline V gives CDR1 SGDLS, CDR2 YYNGEE. Trimming pared 0 bases from V and 2 bases from J, leaving 12 bases between. CDR3 length: 16 residues. CDR3 DNA sequence: TGTGCCAGCAGCGTAGTGGGCGGGGCGGCCTACAATGAGCAGTTCTTC. It yields the protein CASSVVGGAAYNEQFF.

The chain employs TRBV5-1 and TRBJ2-3; tentative D call: TRBD2 (6 bases). Germline assignment: CDR1 SGHRS and CDR2 YFSETQ. This CDR3 has 16 residues. Trimming took off 0 bases at V and 3 bases at J, with 14 bases between the two ends. The CDR3 is CASSLAVGGITDTQYF. The CDR3 bases are TGCGCCAGCAGCTTGGCCGTGGGGGGAATAACAGATACGCAGTATTTT. Full variable domain (missing parts from reference TRBV5-1 and TRBJ2-3): KAGVTQTPRYLIKTRGQQVTLSCSPISGHRSVSWYQQTPGQGLQFLFEYFSETQRNKGNFPGRFSGRQFSNSRSEMNVSTLELGDSALYLCASSLAVGGITDTQYFGPGTRLTVL.